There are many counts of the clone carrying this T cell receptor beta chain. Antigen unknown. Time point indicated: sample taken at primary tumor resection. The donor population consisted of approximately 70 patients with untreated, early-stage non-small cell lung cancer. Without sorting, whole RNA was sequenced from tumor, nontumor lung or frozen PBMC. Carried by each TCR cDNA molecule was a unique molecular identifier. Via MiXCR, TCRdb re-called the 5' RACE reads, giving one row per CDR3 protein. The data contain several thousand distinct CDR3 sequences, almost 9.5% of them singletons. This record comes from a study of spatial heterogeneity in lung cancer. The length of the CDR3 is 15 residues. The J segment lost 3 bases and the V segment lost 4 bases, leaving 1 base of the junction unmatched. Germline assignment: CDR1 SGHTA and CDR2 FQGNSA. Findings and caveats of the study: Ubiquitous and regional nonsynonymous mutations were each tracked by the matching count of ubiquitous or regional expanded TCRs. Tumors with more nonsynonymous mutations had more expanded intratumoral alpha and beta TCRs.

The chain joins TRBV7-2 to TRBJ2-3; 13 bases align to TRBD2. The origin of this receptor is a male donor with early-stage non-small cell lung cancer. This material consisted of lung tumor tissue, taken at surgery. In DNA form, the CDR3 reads TGTGCCAGCAGCTGGACTAGCGGGGGTACAGATACGCAGTATTTT. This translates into CASSWTSGGTDTQYF.